This T cell receptor beta chain was sequenced in a study of T cells in localized non-small cell lung cancer. Concerning this clone itself: The antigen is undetermined.

Repertoires were generated with immunoSEQ multiplex PCR, while TCRdb's copy carries only in-frame clones and drops some. Of around 50,000 clones listed, roughly 88% are singletons. The CDR3 extends over 14 amino acids. The V gene's germline CDR1 is SGHKS and CDR2 YYEKEE (reference sequence). Between the trimmed V and J ends, which lost 2 bases and 3 bases, there was a span of 12 bases. Study-wide points: Longer overall survival was linked to higher blood T cell density. Heterogeneity cannot be ruled out, as sequencing used one tumor region only. Peak T cell clonality was found in uninvolved adjacent lung, exceeding tumor. Detection in adjacent lung was observed for a median about 50 of the top 100 tumor clones.

The chain combines TRBV5-5 with TRBJ2-7; either TRBD1 or TRBD2 may fit D (7 bases each). The sample here was peripheral blood, taken before any cancer treatment. This clonotype was sampled from a woman aged 35-75 years with stage I lung adenocarcinoma. This CDR3 reads CASSFRGGFYEQYF. CDR3 sequence (DNA): TGTGCCAGCAGCTTCAGGGGGGGCTTCTACGAGCAGTACTTC.